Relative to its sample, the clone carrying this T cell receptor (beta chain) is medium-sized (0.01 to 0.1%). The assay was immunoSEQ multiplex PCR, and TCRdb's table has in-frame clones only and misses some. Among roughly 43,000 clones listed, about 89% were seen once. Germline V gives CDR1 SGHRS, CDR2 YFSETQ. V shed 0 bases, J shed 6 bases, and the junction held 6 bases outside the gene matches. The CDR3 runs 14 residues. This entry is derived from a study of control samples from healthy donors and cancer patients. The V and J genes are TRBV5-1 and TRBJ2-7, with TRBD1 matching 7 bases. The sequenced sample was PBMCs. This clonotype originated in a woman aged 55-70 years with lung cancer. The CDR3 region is CASSLGQGGIEQYF. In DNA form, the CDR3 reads TGCGCCAGCAGCTTGGGACAGGGCGGTATCGAGCAGTACTTC.